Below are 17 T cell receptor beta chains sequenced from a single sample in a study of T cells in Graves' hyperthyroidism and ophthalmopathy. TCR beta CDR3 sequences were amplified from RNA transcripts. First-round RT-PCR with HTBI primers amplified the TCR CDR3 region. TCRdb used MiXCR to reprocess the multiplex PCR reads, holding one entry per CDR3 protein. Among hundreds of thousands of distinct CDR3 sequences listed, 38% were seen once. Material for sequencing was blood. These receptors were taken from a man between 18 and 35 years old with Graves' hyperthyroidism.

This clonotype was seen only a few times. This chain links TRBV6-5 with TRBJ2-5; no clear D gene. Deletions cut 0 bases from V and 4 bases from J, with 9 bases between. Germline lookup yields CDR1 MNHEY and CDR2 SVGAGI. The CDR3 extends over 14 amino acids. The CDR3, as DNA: TGTGCCAGCAGTTACTCGCACAAATCAGAGACCCAGTACTTC. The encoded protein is CASSYSHKSETQYF.

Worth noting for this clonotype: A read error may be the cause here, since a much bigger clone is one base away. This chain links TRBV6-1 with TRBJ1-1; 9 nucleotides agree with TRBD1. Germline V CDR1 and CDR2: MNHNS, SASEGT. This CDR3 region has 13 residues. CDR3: CVSSSGTGIRAFF. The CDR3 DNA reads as TGTGTCAGCAGCTCCGGGACAGGGATAAGAGCTTTCTTT.

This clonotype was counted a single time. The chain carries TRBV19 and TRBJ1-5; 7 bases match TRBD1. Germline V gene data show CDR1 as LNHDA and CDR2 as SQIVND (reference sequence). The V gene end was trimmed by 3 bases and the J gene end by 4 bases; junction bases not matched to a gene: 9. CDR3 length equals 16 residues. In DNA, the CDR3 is TGTGCCAGTAGTATTTGGGGGGGACAGCTAAATCAGCCCCAGCATTTT. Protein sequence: CASSIWGGQLNQPQHF.

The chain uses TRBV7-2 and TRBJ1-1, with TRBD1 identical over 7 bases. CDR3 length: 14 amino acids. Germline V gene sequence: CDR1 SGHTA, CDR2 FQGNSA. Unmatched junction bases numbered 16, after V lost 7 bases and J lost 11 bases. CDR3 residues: CASILLTGKVWAFF. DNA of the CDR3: TGTGCCAGCATCCTCCTGACAGGGAAGGTCTGGGCTTTCTTT.

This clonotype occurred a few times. The CDR3 reads CASSLPGGTGELFF. The CDR3 bases are TGTGCCAGCAGCTTACCCGGGGGTACCGGGGAGCTGTTTTTT. This chain links TRBV7-9 with TRBJ2-2; D may be TRBD2 (6 bases). The CDR3 is 14 amino acids. CDR1 and CDR2 from the germline V gene are SEHNR and FQNEAQ (reference sequence). Trimming shortened V by 2 bases and J by 5 bases, and 9 bases separated the two germline ends.

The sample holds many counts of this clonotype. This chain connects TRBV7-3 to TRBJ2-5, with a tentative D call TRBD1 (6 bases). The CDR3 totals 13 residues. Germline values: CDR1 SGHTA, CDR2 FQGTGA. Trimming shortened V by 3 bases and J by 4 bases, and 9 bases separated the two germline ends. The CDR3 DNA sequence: TGTGCCAGCAGCTTTCTCAGGGGAGAGACCCAGTACTTC. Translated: CASSFLRGETQYF.

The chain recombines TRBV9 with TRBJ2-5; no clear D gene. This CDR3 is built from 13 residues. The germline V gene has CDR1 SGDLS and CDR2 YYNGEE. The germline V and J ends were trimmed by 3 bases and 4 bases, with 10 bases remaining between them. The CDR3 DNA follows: TGTGCCAGCAGCGGAATAGGTCGAGAGACCCAGTACTTC. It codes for CASSGIGRETQYF.

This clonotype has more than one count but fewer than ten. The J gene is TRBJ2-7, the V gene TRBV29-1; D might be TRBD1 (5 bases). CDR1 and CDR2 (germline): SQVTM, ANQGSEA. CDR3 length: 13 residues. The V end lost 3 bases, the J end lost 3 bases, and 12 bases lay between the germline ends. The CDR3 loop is CSVDGGRGYEQYF. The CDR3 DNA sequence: TGCAGCGTTGACGGTGGAAGGGGCTACGAGCAGTACTTC.

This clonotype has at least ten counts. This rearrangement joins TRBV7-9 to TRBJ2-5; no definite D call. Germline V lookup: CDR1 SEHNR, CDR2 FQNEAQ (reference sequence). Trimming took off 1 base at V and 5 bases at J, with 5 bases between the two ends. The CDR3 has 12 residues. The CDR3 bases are TGTGCCAGCAGCTTAGTAGGGGAGACCCAGTACTTC. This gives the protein CASSLVGETQYF.

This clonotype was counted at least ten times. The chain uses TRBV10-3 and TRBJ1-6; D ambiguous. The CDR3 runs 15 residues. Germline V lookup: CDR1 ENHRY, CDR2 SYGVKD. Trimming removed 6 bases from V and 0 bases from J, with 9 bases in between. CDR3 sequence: CAISPSFSYNSPLHF. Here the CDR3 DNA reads TGTGCCATCAGCCCGTCCTTCTCCTATAATTCACCCCTCCACTTT.

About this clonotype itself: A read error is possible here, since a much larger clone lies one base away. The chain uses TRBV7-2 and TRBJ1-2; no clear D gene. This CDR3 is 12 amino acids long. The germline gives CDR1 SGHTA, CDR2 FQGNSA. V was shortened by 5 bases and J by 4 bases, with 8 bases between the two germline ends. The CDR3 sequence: CASSLSTYGYTF. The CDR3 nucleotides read TGTGCCAGCAGCCTCAGTACCTATGGCTACACCTTC.

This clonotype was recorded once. This chain's CDR3 is CASSSGDTYTEAFF. The CDR3 DNA reads as TGTGCCAGCAGCTCGGGGGACACCTACACTGAAGCTTTCTTT. The chain recombines TRBV7-6 with TRBJ1-1; the D gene is possibly TRBD1 (6 bases). CDR1 is SGHVS, CDR2 FNYEAQ, per germline. This CDR3 region has 14 residues. The V and J ends lost 4 bases and 3 bases respectively, with 12 bases between them.

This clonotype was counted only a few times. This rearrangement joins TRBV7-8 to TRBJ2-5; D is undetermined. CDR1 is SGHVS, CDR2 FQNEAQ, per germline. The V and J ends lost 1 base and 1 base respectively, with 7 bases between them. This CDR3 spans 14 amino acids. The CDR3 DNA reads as TGTGCCAGCAGCTTAGGGCCGTTCCAAGAGACCCAGTACTTC. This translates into CASSLGPFQETQYF.

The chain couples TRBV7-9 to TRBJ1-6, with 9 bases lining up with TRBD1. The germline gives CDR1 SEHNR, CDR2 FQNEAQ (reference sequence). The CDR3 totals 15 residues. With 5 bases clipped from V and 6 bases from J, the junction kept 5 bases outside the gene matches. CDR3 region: CASSETGGGNSPLHF. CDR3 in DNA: TGTGCCAGCAGCGAAACAGGGGGCGGTAATTCACCCCTCCACTTT.

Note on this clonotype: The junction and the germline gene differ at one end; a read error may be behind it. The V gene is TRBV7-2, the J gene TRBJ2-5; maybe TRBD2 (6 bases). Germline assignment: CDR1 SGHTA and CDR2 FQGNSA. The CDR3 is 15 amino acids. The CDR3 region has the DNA TGCGCCAGCAGCCGGGGACTGAGCCTGTTTGAGACCCAGTACTTC. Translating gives CASSRGLSLFETQYF.

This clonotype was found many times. CDR3 region: CASSEAGDQPQHF. CDR3 nucleotide sequence: TGTGCCAGCAGTGAAGCAGGGGATCAGCCCCAGCATTTT. V and J are TRBV6-1 and TRBJ1-5; D may be TRBD1 (5 bases). The germline gives CDR1 MNHNS, CDR2 SASEGT. The CDR3 runs to 13 residues. The V end was cut by 0 bases, the J end by 5 bases, with 5 bases between.

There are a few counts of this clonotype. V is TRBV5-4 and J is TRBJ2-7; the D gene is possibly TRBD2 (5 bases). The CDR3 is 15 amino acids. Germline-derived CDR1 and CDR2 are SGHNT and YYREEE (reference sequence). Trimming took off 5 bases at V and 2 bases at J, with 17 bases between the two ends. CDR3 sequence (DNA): TGTGCCAGCAGTCCTACCCCGGACTTAACCTACGAGCAGTACTTC. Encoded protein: CASSPTPDLTYEQYF.